The present entry profiles one T cell receptor beta chain with its context. Antigen unknown. This entry belongs to a study of T-cell reconstitution after alpha-beta-depleted transplantation in children. Study-level points and caveats: In patients about two months after transplant, alpha-beta T cells reportedly arose from several hundred expanded graft clones. There were some patients whose high TCRbeta diversity at day 60 came from surviving recipient T cells and thymic progenitors. T-cell counts and diversity at one year post-transplant came mainly from newly produced T cells.

The CDR3 runs to 13 residues. J was trimmed by 4 bases and V by 3 bases; bases with no gene match: 5. Germline CDR1 reads DFQATT; CDR2 reads SNEGSKA (reference sequence). Construction of the TCRbeta library involved unique molecular identifiers. TCRdb analysed the PCR reads with MiXCR anew, one entry per CDR3 protein. The repertoire holds 200,000 to 250,000 distinct CDR3 sequences, with 7.5% to 9.5% as singletons. The sequencing used PBMCs, mostly from graft donor cells, collected 180 days after TCRalphabeta/CD19-depleted stem cell transplant. This chain joins TRBV20-1 and TRBJ2-7; 8 bases fit TRBD2. This clonotype was obtained from a male patient younger than 18 who had a stem cell transplant for acute lymphoblastic leukemia, so the T cells may come from the graft donor. The CDR3 DNA sequence: TGCAGTGCTAGCCCAGCGGGAGTGTACGAGCAGTACTTC. Protein: CSASPAGVYEQYF.